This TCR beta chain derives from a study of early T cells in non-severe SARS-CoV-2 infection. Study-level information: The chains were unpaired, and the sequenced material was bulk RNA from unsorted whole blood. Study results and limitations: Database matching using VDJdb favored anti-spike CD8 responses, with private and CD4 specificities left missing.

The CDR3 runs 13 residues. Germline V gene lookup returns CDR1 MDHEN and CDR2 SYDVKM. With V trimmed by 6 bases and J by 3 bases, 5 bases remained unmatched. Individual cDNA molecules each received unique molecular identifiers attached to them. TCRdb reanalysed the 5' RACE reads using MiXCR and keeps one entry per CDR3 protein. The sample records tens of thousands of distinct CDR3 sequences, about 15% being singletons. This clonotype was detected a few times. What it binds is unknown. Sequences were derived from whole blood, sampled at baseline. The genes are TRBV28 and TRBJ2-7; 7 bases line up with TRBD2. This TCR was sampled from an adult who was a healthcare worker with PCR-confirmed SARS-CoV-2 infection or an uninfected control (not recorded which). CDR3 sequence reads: CASRSGTYYEQYF. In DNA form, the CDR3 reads TGTGCCAGCAGGAGCGGGACCTACTACGAGCAGTACTTC.